This T cell receptor (beta chain) stems from a study of T-cell reconstitution after alpha-beta-depleted transplantation in children. In germline, CDR1 is SGHRS, CDR2 YFSETQ. The CDR3 totals 15 residues. The V gene end was trimmed by 3 bases and the J gene end by 4 bases; junction bases not matched to a gene: 10. This clonotype was detected many times. TCRbeta library construction was performed incorporating unique molecular identifiers. In TCRdb, the PCR reads were re-called with MiXCR into one record per CDR3 protein. The data show about 230,000 distinct CDR3 sequences, with around 9.7% seen just once and 5% to 6% held by the top ten.

The TCR originated in a human donor who donated a stem cell graft to a child with SCID. The chain joins TRBV5-1 to TRBJ2-7; 7 nucleotides align to TRBD1. Material: PBMCs from the stem cell graft donor, obtained from the stem cell graft. CDR3 sequence reads: CASSWATGVGYEQYF. For the CDR3, the DNA is TGCGCCAGCAGCTGGGCTACAGGGGTCGGGTACGAGCAGTACTTC.